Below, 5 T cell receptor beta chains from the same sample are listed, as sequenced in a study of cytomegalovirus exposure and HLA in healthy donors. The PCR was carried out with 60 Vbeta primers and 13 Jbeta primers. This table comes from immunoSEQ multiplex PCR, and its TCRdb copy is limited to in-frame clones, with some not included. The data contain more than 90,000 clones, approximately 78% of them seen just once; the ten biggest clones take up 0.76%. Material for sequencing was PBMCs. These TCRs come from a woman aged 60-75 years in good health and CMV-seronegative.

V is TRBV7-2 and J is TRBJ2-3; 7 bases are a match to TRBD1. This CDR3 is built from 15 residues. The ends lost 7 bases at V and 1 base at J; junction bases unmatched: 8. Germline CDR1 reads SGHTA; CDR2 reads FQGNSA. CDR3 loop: CASTIRGGGTDTQYF. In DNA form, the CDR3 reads TGTGCCAGCACCATTAGAGGGGGCGGCACAGATACGCAGTATTTT. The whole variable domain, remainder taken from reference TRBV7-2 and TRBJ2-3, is GAGVSQSPSNKVTEKGKDVELRCDPISGHTALYWYRQSLGQGLEFLIYFQGNSAPDKSGLPSDRFSAERTGGSVSTLTIQRTQQEDSAVYLCASTIRGGGTDTQYFGPGTRLTVL.

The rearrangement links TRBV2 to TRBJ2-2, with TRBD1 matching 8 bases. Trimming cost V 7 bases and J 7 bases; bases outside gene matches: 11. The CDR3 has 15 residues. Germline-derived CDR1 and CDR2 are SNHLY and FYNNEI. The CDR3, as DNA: TGTGCCAGCACCGCGGACAGGGCATCGGGCGGGGAGCTGTTTTTT. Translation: CASTADRASGGELFF.

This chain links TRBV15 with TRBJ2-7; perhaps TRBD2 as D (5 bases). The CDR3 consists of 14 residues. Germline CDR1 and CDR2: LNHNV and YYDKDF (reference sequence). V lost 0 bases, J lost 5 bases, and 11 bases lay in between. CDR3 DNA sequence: TGTGCCACCAGCAGAGACGCGGGCCCCCACGAGCAGTACTTC. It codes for CATSRDAGPHEQYF.

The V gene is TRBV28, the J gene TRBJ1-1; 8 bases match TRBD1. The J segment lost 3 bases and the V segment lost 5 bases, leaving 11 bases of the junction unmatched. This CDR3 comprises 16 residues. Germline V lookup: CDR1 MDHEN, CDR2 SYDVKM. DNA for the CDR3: TGTGCCAGCAGTGAACAATCGACAGGGGCGGACACTGAAGCTTTCTTT. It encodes CASSEQSTGADTEAFF. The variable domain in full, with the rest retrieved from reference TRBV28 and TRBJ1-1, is DVKVTQSSRYLVKRTGEKVFLECVQDMDHENMFWYRQDPGLGLRLIYFSYDVKMKEKGDIPEGYSVSREKKERFSLILESASTNQTSMYLCASSEQSTGADTEAFFGQGTRLTVV.

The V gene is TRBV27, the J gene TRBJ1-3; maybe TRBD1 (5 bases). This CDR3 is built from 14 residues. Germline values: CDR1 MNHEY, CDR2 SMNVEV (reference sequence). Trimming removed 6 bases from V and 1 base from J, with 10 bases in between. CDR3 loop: CASSIGVSGNTIYF. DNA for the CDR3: TGTGCCAGCAGCATAGGGGTGTCTGGAAACACCATATATTTT.